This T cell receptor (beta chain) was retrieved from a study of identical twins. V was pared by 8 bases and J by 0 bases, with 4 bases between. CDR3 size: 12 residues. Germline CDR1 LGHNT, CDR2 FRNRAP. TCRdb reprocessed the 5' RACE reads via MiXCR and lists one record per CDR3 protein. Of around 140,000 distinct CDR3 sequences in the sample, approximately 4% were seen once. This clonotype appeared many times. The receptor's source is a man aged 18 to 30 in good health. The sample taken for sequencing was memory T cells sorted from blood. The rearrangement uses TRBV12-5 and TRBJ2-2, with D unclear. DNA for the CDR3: TGTGCTAGTAGGACGAACACCGGGGAGCTGTTTTTT. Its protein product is CASRTNTGELFF.